The 23 T cell receptor beta chains below all came from one sample that was sequenced in a study of vaccination and CD4 T cells after COVID-19. No antigen has been identified for these receptors. Once obtained from cultured CD4+ T cells, the DNA was sequenced using the Oncomine TCR Beta short-read assay. One entry per CDR3 protein, called by TCRdb with MiXCR from the PCR reads. Altogether more than 20,000 distinct CDR3 sequences are present, about 50% being singletons, with the ten largest covering roughly 28%. This sample's treatment: roughly nine-day PBMC culture with coronavirus spike peptide pools or control peptides (ViraFEST assay). Sequenced material: CD4+ T cells from blood, cultured in vitro, taken before SARS-CoV-2 vaccination. These receptors originate from a human donor who received a COVID-19 vaccine.

The chain links TRBV19 to TRBJ2-4; D unresolved. This CDR3 has 13 amino acids. V was clipped by 8 bases and J by 0 bases, with 8 bases between them. Germline assignment: CDR1 LNHDA and CDR2 SQIVND (reference sequence). As DNA, the CDR3 is TGTGCCAGTCCGCTCCTAGCCAAAAACATTCAGTACTTC. Its translation is CASPLLAKNIQYF.

This chain uses TRBV24-1 with TRBJ2-2; possible D gene TRBD2, 6 bases. This CDR3 region has 14 residues. In germline, CDR1 is KGHDR, CDR2 SFDVKD. V was pared by 6 bases and J by 2 bases, with 9 bases between. CDR3: CATSRGSNTGELFF. DNA of the CDR3: TGTGCCACCAGTCGGGGGTCTAACACCGGGGAGCTGTTTTTT.

In its sample, this clonotype was seen once. The chain is built from TRBV12-3 or TRBV12-4 and TRBJ2-1; TRBD2 might be the D (6 bases). The CDR3 runs to 17 residues. The V gene lost 3 bases and the J gene lost 3 bases, with 18 bases spanning the gap. The CDR3 is CASSLGLDYPVYNEQFF. The CDR3 coding sequence is TGTGCCAGCAGTTTGGGATTGGACTATCCCGTCTACAATGAGCAGTTCTTC.

There are a few counts of this clonotype. The V and J genes are TRBV27 and TRBJ2-7; TRBD2 might be the D (5 bases). CDR3 length: 14 residues. Trimming removed 2 bases at V and 2 bases at J, with 10 bases between. Germline V gene lookup returns CDR1 MNHEY and CDR2 SMNVEV (reference sequence). This CDR3 reads CASSLNRLTYEQYF. The CDR3 bases are TGTGCCAGCAGTTTAAACAGACTAACCTACGAGCAGTACTTC.

The chain links TRBV21-1 to TRBJ1-5; the D call in the table, TRBD1, was not verified against the DNA. TRBV21-1 is listed as a pseudogene. The CDR3 sequence is 15 residues long. As DNA, the CDR3 is TGTGCCAGCAGCAAAACCTACAGGGTGGGTCAGCCCCAGCATTTT. It is translated as CASSKTYRVGQPQHF.

The J gene is TRBJ1-5, the V gene TRBV28; 9 bases align to TRBD1. Germline V gene sequence: CDR1 MDHEN, CDR2 SYDVKM. J gave up 3 bases and V 8 bases, and 8 bases lay outside the gene matches. The CDR3 is 15 residues long. The CDR3 DNA sequence: TGTGCCAGCGCGAGGGGACAGGGCCTCAATCAGCCCCAGCATTTT. It yields the protein CASARGQGLNQPQHF.

The J gene is TRBJ2-7, the V gene TRBV6-1; D is unresolved. V lost 6 bases to trimming and J lost 3 bases, with 15 bases between them. This CDR3 is 14 amino acids long. CDR1 and CDR2 from the germline V gene are MNHNS and SASEGT. The CDR3 nucleotides are TGTGCCAGCAGATGGGCCGCCGTCCACTACGAGCAGTACTTC. As protein: CASRWAAVHYEQYF.

V usage is TRBV19 and J usage is TRBJ1-1, with TRBD1 matching over 7 bases. The CDR3 runs 14 residues. The germline V gene has CDR1 LNHDA and CDR2 SQIVND (reference sequence). V was clipped by 5 bases and J by 6 bases; unmatched bases: 9. CDR3 DNA: TGTGCCAGTAGTCAACAGGGGACCCTCGCTGAAGCTTTCTTT. It translates to CASSQQGTLAEAFF.

This clonotype was seen just once. This chain connects TRBV5-1 to TRBJ2-7; TRBD1 is a possible D gene (6 bases). The V and J ends lost 3 bases and 4 bases respectively, with 26 bases between them. The CDR3 extends over 18 amino acids. The germline CDR1 and CDR2 sequences are SGHRS and YFSETQ. The CDR3 sequence is CASSSDFTGTRPGYEQYF. The CDR3 nucleotides are TGCGCCAGCAGCTCGGACTTCACCGGGACACGACCTGGGTACGAGCAGTACTTC.

The chain couples TRBV5-1 to TRBJ1-2, with 8 nucleotides matching TRBD1. The CDR3 is 15 residues long. The V and J ends lost 1 base and 4 bases, in that order; junction bases with no gene match: 6. Germline V gene sequence: CDR1 SGHRS, CDR2 YFSETQ. The CDR3 here is CASSLNAGGPYGYTF. The CDR3 nucleotides read TGCGCCAGCAGCTTGAATGCAGGGGGCCCCTATGGCTACACCTTC.

CDR3 nucleotides: TGTGCCATCAGTGAGTCGCAGGGAGGCACTGAAGCTTTCTTT. Its translation: CAISESQGGTEAFF. This rearrangement joins TRBV10-3 to TRBJ1-1; D possibly corresponds to TRBD1 (5 bases). Germline CDR1 and CDR2: ENHRY and SYGVKD. The CDR3 runs to 14 residues. With 0 bases removed from V and 4 bases from J, the gap between germline ends came to 9 bases.

The J gene is TRBJ1-6, the V gene TRBV12-3 or TRBV12-4, with D possibly being TRBD1 (5 bases). This CDR3 has 15 amino acids. V lost 3 bases to trimming and J lost 7 bases, with 13 bases between them. The DNA of the CDR3 is TGTGCCAGCAGTTTTTGGGCGGGGGTGAATTCACCCCTCCACTTT. This encodes CASSFWAGVNSPLHF.

For this clonotype: Sequence at one end of the junction differs from germline and may be a read error. The gene calls are TRBV30 and TRBJ1-5; tentative D call: TRBD1 (6 bases). This CDR3 is built from 13 residues. Germline V gene lookup returns CDR1 GTSNPN and CDR2 SVGIG (reference sequence). CDR3 sequence reads: CAWSVAGDQPQHF. As DNA, the CDR3 is TGTGCCTGGAGTGTAGCAGGGGATCAACCCCAGCATTTT.

The sample holds a few counts of this clonotype. This chain uses TRBV19 with TRBJ1-1, with 8 bases fitting TRBD1. This CDR3 is 15 amino acids long. Germline V CDR1 and CDR2: LNHDA, SQIVND (reference sequence). V was clipped by 1 base and J by 5 bases; unmatched bases: 6. The chain's CDR3 is CASSIGTGIGTEAFF. CDR3 in DNA: TGTGCCAGTAGTATAGGGACAGGGATCGGAACTGAAGCTTTCTTT.

V is TRBV5-6 and J is TRBJ2-5, with 12 bases matching TRBD2. V lost 4 bases to trimming and J lost 6 bases; unmatched junction nucleotides: 7. Per the germline V gene, CDR1 is SGHDT and CDR2 is YYEEEE. CDR3 size: 15 residues. The CDR3 loop reads CASSIGLAGRKTQYF. The DNA for the CDR3 is TGTGCCAGCAGCATAGGACTAGCGGGGAGGAAGACCCAGTACTTC. The whole variable domain, remainder taken from reference TRBV5-6 and TRBJ2-5, is DAGVTQSPTHLIKTRGQQVTLRCSPKSGHDTVSWYQQALGQGPQFIFQYYEEEERQRGNFPDRFSGHQFPNYSSELNVNALLLGDSALYLCASSIGLAGRKTQYFGPGTRLLVL.

This rearrangement joins TRBV7-9 to TRBJ1-4; no definite D call. This CDR3 spans 12 amino acids. Germline V gene lookup returns CDR1 SEHNR and CDR2 FQNEAQ (reference sequence). The ends were cut back, 3 bases at V and 8 bases at J, with 7 bases in the middle. CDR3 in DNA: TGTGCCAGCAGCTTTTTCTACGAAAAACTGTTTTTT. Protein: CASSFFYEKLFF.

The V call is TRBV15, the J call TRBJ1-4; D unresolved. The CDR3 consists of 14 residues. V was clipped by 0 bases and J by 4 bases, with 6 bases between them. CDR1 is LNHNV and CDR2 is YYDKDF in the germline V gene (reference sequence). CDR3 loop: CATSRDSVNEKLFF. DNA for the CDR3: TGTGCCACCAGCAGAGACAGCGTTAATGAAAAACTGTTTTTT.

The chain is built from TRBV5-3 and TRBJ1-5, with D perhaps matching TRBD1 (5 bases). TRBV5-3 is filed as an ORF, its function uncertain. This CDR3 has 19 amino acids. V lost 0 bases to trimming and J lost 3 bases, with 22 bases between them. CDR3: CARSLDRCCGQGYNQPQHF. CDR3 coding DNA: TGTGCCAGAAGCTTGGACAGATGTTGTGGGCAGGGATACAATCAGCCCCAGCATTTT.

This clonotype has a handful of counts. The chain couples TRBV20-1 to TRBJ1-2; D is perhaps TRBD1 (5 bases). V lost 0 bases to trimming and J lost 0 bases, with 11 bases between them. The CDR3 is 15 residues long. The V gene's germline CDR1 is DFQATT and CDR2 SNEGSKA (reference sequence). CDR3 nucleotides: TGCAGTGCTAGAGATCCAGGCAGGGCTAACTATGGCTACACCTTC. It translates to CSARDPGRANYGYTF.

The gene calls are TRBV20-1 and TRBJ1-1; no reliable D call. The ends were cut back, 1 base at V and 0 bases at J, with 6 bases in the middle. The CDR3 loop spans 13 amino acids. Per germline, CDR1 DFQATT and CDR2 SNEGSKA (reference sequence). The CDR3 spells CSARGGLNTEAFF. CDR3 nucleotides: TGCAGTGCTAGAGGCGGACTGAACACTGAAGCTTTCTTT.

The rearrangement uses TRBV6-2 or TRBV6-3 and TRBJ2-2; 11 bases match TRBD2. Trimming took 2 bases from V and 7 from J; bases not matched to a gene: 15. CDR1 and CDR2 from the germline V gene are MNHEY and SVGEGT. The CDR3 length is 19 residues. The DNA for the CDR3 is TGTGCCAGCAGTTACGCCATACTAGCGGGGGCCGTCCTAGACGGGGAGCTGTTTTTT. This gives the protein CASSYAILAGAVLDGELFF.

The gene calls are TRBV30 and TRBJ2-1, with D perhaps given as TRBD1 or TRBD2 (5 bases each). The V gene's germline CDR1 is GTSNPN and CDR2 SVGIG (reference sequence). Trimming took off 5 bases at V and 8 bases at J, with 16 bases between the two ends. The CDR3 covers 13 residues. The CDR3 DNA sequence: TGTGCCTGGGTCCGACGGGAAGGGGATGAGCAGTTCTTC. This codes for CAWVRREGDEQFF.

The gene calls are TRBV2 and TRBJ2-1, with TRBD2 matching over 11 bases. The CDR3 sequence is 15 residues long. Germline trimming cut 9 bases from V and 6 bases from J; bases unmatched to any gene: 10. The germline V gene encodes CDR1 SNHLY and CDR2 FYNNEI. This CDR3 reads CASNSGGAGGNEQFF. The CDR3 DNA is TGTGCCAGTAATAGCGGGGGGGCCGGTGGCAATGAGCAGTTCTTC.